Below, one T cell receptor beta chain is given with its context. No antigen is known for it. Using its own MiXCR run on the reads, TCRdb lists one record per CDR3 protein. The table records about 900,000 distinct CDR3 sequences, approximately 33% of them present only once. This specimen belongs to a study of T cell repertoires in cytomegalovirus infection. Overall study context: Indications of both CMV infection and matching HLA type were provided by public TCR beta signatures. Findings of the study overall: Using cumulative public TCR beta family frequency, the authors identified those who carried CMV together with the relevant HLA. Ex vivo, HLA-C-restricted CMV-specific TCR beta clonotypes prevailed over the rest of the response.

Germline CDR1 SGHKS, CDR2 YYEKEE (reference sequence). The V end was cut by 0 bases, the J end by 8 bases, with 12 bases between. The CDR3 totals 14 residues. The starting material was cultured CD8+ T cells from PBMCs, obtained from culture after CMV antigen stimulation. The receptor's source is a human donor in good health (CMV status not recorded). Some clones in this sample may be carry-over from other donors' samples. The V gene is TRBV5-5, the J gene TRBJ1-5; D remains unclear. This chain's CDR3 is CASSLGTAPEPQHF. The CDR3 nucleotides read TGTGCCAGCAGCTTGGGGACCGCTCCGGAGCCCCAGCATTTT.